These 29 T cell receptor beta chains share one sample of origin, sequenced in a study of control samples from healthy donors and cancer patients (dated by TCRdb to the early 2020s). Preparation of the library involved the immunoSEQ multiplex PCR assay. Held by TCRdb, this immuneACCESS table contains in-frame sequences only and omits some clones. Under half of the omission traces to an unresolved V gene where checked; the cause of the rest is unknown. This sample comprises approximately 150,000 clones, 75% to 95% of them detected only once. Together, the top ten hold roughly 3.1% of the sample. The sequencing sample was made of blood. The receptors come from a young man in good health.

The chain is built from TRBV7-2 and TRBJ1-2; tentative D call: TRBD1 (6 bases). CDR1 and CDR2 from the germline V gene are SGHTA and FQGNSA. V was cut by 5 bases and J by 5 bases, with 15 bases left in between. This CDR3 is 14 amino acids long. The CDR3 nucleotides read TGTGCCAGCAGCGCCAGGGGTTCGGATTATGGCTACACCTTC. Amino acids: CASSARGSDYGYTF.

The chain uses TRBV7-9 and TRBJ1-4; the D gene is possibly TRBD1 (5 bases). The germline V gene encodes CDR1 SEHNR and CDR2 FQNEAQ (reference sequence). The CDR3 has 14 amino acids. V shed 2 bases and J shed 7 bases, with 11 bases lying between them. The CDR3 sequence is CASSLPAGPEKLFF. The CDR3 DNA reads as TGTGCCAGCAGCTTACCGGCAGGGCCTGAAAAACTGTTTTTT.

The J gene is TRBJ2-7, the V gene TRBV4-1; maybe TRBD2 (6 bases). CDR1 is MGHRA, CDR2 YSYEKL, per germline. The CDR3 is made up of 15 amino acids. V shed 0 bases and J shed 2 bases, with 11 bases lying between them. The CDR3 DNA follows: TGCGCCAGCAGCCAAGATCGTGGAGGGGCCTACGAGCAGTACTTC. It specifies CASSQDRGGAYEQYF.

The genes are TRBV28 and TRBJ1-4; 7 bases align to TRBD1. The CDR3 has 17 amino acids. Trimming took 3 bases from V and 8 from J; bases not matched to a gene: 15. Germline V gene lookup returns CDR1 MDHEN and CDR2 SYDVKM. The CDR3 coding sequence is TGTGCCAGCAGTTTTGGATTAACAGGGGATGGGGGCGAAAAACTGTTTTTT. Its protein product is CASSFGLTGDGGEKLFF.

The chain is built from TRBV7-3 and TRBJ2-2; the match to TRBD2 covers 7 bases. This CDR3 contains 15 residues. V lost 2 bases and J lost 4; bases outside the gene matches: 4. Germline V CDR1 and CDR2: SGHTA, FQGTGA. In DNA form, the CDR3 reads TGTGCCAGCAGCTTATCGGGGGGTGGCACCGGGGAGCTGTTTTTT. It codes for CASSLSGGGTGELFF.

To note about this clone: Other nucleotide sequences in the sample specify the same CDR3. J is TRBJ1-6 and V is TRBV12-3 or TRBV12-4; the D is unclear. The length of the CDR3 is 12 residues. Trimming cost V 3 bases and J 7 bases, with 4 bases left between them. This chain's CDR3 is CASSFPNSPLHF. CDR3 sequence (DNA): TGTGCCAGCAGTTTCCCGAATTCACCCCTCCACTTT.

This clone was seen just once. This chain links TRBV30 with TRBJ2-1; 8 nucleotides agree with TRBD2. V shed 0 bases and J 7 bases; nucleotides not matched to a gene: 11. The CDR3 spans 16 residues. The germline CDR1 and CDR2 sequences are GTSNPN and SVGIG (reference sequence). The CDR3 DNA follows: TGTGCCTGGAGTGTACCCGCGGGGGGCCGTATTAATGAGCAGTTCTTC. Residues: CAWSVPAGGRINEQFF. The full variable domain, its missing parts supplied by reference TRBV30 and TRBJ2-1, is SQTIHQWPATLVQPVGSPLSLECTVEGTSNPNLYWYRQAAGRGLQLLFYSVGIGQISSEVPQNLSASRPQDRQFILSSKKLLLSDSGFYLCAWSVPAGGRINEQFFGPGTRLTVL.

The chain couples TRBV12-3 or TRBV12-4 to TRBJ1-1; D might be TRBD1 (6 bases). V lost 4 bases and J lost 11, with 14 bases in between. The CDR3 is 12 amino acids. CDR3 in amino acids: CASSSQKGGAFF. The CDR3 region has the DNA TGTGCCAGCAGTTCCCAAAAAGGGGGGGCTTTCTTT.

The CDR3 DNA reads TGTGCCAGCAGCTCTAGTGTTGGGGGCACAGATACGCAGTATTTT. Translation gives CASSSSVGGTDTQYF. V is TRBV7-6 and J is TRBJ2-3; unclear D gene. The CDR3 sequence is 15 residues long. Germline lookup yields CDR1 SGHVS and CDR2 FNYEAQ. V shed 4 bases and J shed 1 base, with 12 bases lying between them.

V is TRBV12-3 or TRBV12-4 and J is TRBJ2-1, with 10 positions matching TRBD2. With 11 bases clipped from V and 6 bases from J, the junction kept 7 bases outside the gene matches. The CDR3 runs to 13 residues. The CDR3 DNA follows: TGTGCCGGCCGCGCTAGCGGGGGCAATGAGCAGTTCTTC. It is translated as CAGRASGGNEQFF.

The chain employs TRBV20-1 and TRBJ2-7, with unresolved D. Germline-derived CDR1 and CDR2 are DFQATT and SNEGSKA (reference sequence). V was cut by 2 bases and J by 4 bases, with 3 bases left in between. CDR3 length: 10 amino acids. The CDR3 region has the DNA TGCAGTGCTAGATCGTACGAGCAGTACTTC. It encodes CSARSYEQYF.

V gene TRBV19 combines with J gene TRBJ2-3; D unresolved. Germline CDR1 is LNHDA and CDR2 is SQIVND (reference sequence). CDR3 length: 14 amino acids. The V end lost 2 bases, the J end lost 6 bases, and 12 bases lay between the germline ends. The CDR3 here is CASSITWGQDTQYF. The CDR3 region has the DNA TGTGCCAGTAGTATAACCTGGGGTCAGGATACGCAGTATTTT.

This chain links TRBV7-6 with TRBJ2-1, with 9 bases fitting TRBD2. This CDR3 is built from 17 residues. The germline V gene has CDR1 SGHVS and CDR2 FNYEAQ. The V segment lost 3 bases and the J segment 0 bases; nucleotides outside the gene matches: 6. In nucleotides, the CDR3 is TGTGCCAGCAGCTTGTTGGCTAGCGGGGCCTCCTACAATGAGCAGTTCTTC. Its protein is CASSLLASGASYNEQFF.

The V and J genes are TRBV7-3 and TRBJ2-7; 7 positions agree with TRBD2. The germline CDR1 and CDR2 sequences are SGHTA and FQGTGA. V was pared by 3 bases and J by 4 bases, with 9 bases of the junction left unmatched. This CDR3 has 15 amino acids. CDR3 in DNA: TGTGCCAGCAGCTTGGGACCCGGGGGGAGATACGAGCAGTACTTC. Its protein is CASSLGPGGRYEQYF.

This chain uses TRBV18 with TRBJ1-2, with TRBD1 as a possible D gene (5 bases). This CDR3 spans 16 amino acids. V lost 0 bases and J lost 2, with 13 bases in between. The germline gives CDR1 KGHSH, CDR2 LQKENI. The CDR3 loop is CASSPPVIGVNYGYTF. CDR3 nucleotides: TGTGCCAGCTCACCACCGGTAATAGGGGTAAACTATGGCTACACCTTC.

The genes are TRBV28 and TRBJ2-7; TRBD2 aligns across 9 bases. Unmatched junction bases numbered 4, after V lost 3 bases and J lost 4 bases. Germline-derived CDR1 and CDR2 are MDHEN and SYDVKM. This CDR3 is built from 14 residues. This CDR3 reads CASSFPGLAYEQYF. CDR3 coding DNA: TGTGCCAGCAGTTTCCCGGGACTAGCTTACGAGCAGTACTTC.

The chain recombines TRBV28 with TRBJ1-4, with 9 bases aligning to TRBD1. The CDR3 covers 15 residues. Germline CDR1 reads MDHEN; CDR2 reads SYDVKM. V was pared by 3 bases and J by 4 bases, with 3 bases of the junction left unmatched. CDR3 sequence: CASSFPGQGNEKLFF. As DNA, the CDR3 is TGTGCCAGCAGTTTCCCGGGACAGGGTAATGAAAAACTGTTTTTT.

The V call is TRBV5-1, the J call TRBJ2-2; unclear D gene. The V gene's germline CDR1 is SGHRS and CDR2 YFSETQ. V dropped 1 base and J dropped 5 bases, with 9 bases sitting between them. The CDR3 has 14 amino acids. For the CDR3, the DNA is TGCGCCAGCAGCTTGAAAACCGGGACCGGGGAGCTGTTTTTT. Amino acid sequence: CASSLKTGTGELFF.

The chain carries TRBV7-8 and TRBJ2-1; D is undetermined. V dropped 3 bases and J dropped 5 bases, with 8 bases sitting between them. The CDR3 covers 13 residues. Germline V gene sequence: CDR1 SGHVS, CDR2 FQNEAQ. The CDR3 DNA follows: TGTGCCAGCAGCTTCCCCCTTAACAATGAGCAGTTCTTC. This gives the protein CASSFPLNNEQFF.

The chain couples TRBV3-1 (or the pseudogene TRBV3-2) to TRBJ1-5; no clear D gene. The CDR3 sequence is 15 residues long. From germline, CDR1 is LGHDT and CDR2 YNNKEL (reference sequence). Deletions cut 2 bases from V and 0 bases from J, with 8 bases between. The CDR3 DNA follows: TGTGCCAGCAGCCAAACCGGATTTAGCAATCAGCCCCAGCATTTT. As protein: CASSQTGFSNQPQHF.

V is TRBV5-4 and J is TRBJ2-7; possible D gene TRBD2, 6 bases. Germline V gives CDR1 SGHNT, CDR2 YYREEE (reference sequence). Trimming cost V 1 base and J 2 bases, with 25 bases left between them. The CDR3 extends over 19 amino acids. CDR3 protein: CASSLFGGDEKTGTYEQYF. The CDR3, as DNA: TGTGCCAGCAGCTTGTTCGGCGGGGACGAGAAAACCGGAACCTACGAGCAGTACTTC.

The chain carries TRBV7-2 and TRBJ2-7; a possible D gene is TRBD2 (5 bases). Trimming shortened V by 0 bases and J by 5 bases, and 8 bases separated the two germline ends. CDR3 size: 13 residues. Looked up from germline, CDR1 is SGHTA and CDR2 is FQGNSA. The CDR3 is CASSLAGSHEQYF. For the CDR3, the DNA is TGTGCCAGCAGCTTAGCAGGGAGTCACGAGCAGTACTTC.

The chain recombines TRBV6-5 with TRBJ1-2; D possibly corresponds to TRBD1 (6 bases). V dropped 6 bases and J dropped 7 bases, with 12 bases sitting between them. Per germline, CDR1 MNHEY and CDR2 SVGAGI. The CDR3 totals 12 residues. As DNA, the CDR3 is TGTGCCAGCAGAGGTACAGGGACTGGCTACACCTTC. It codes for CASRGTGTGYTF.

This chain connects TRBV30 to TRBJ2-2; D perhaps matches TRBD2 (5 bases). The V and J ends lost 0 bases and 4 bases respectively, with 9 bases between them. The CDR3 extends over 14 amino acids. Germline V gene lookup returns CDR1 GTSNPN and CDR2 SVGIG (reference sequence). CDR3 in amino acids: CAWSVGVGTGELFF. The CDR3 region has the DNA TGTGCCTGGAGTGTGGGAGTGGGCACCGGGGAGCTGTTTTTT.

The rearrangement links TRBV5-1 to TRBJ1-6; D uncertain. CDR1 and CDR2 (germline): SGHRS, YFSETQ. V shed 0 bases and J shed 7 bases, with 5 bases lying between them. The CDR3 consists of 13 residues. The CDR3 reads CASSLEGNSPLHF. CDR3 DNA: TGCGCCAGCAGCTTGGAAGGGAATTCACCCCTCCACTTT.

This chain joins TRBV6-5 and TRBJ1-5; possible D gene TRBD1, 5 bases. Germline-derived CDR1 and CDR2 are MNHEY and SVGAGI. The germline V and J ends were trimmed by 6 bases and 9 bases, with 15 bases remaining between them. The CDR3 runs to 13 residues. The CDR3 DNA reads TGTGCCAGCAGCCGGGACGGTGAATGGCCCCAGCATTTT. Amino acids: CASSRDGEWPQHF.

The chain has TRBV7-6 and TRBJ2-7; 7 bases are a match to TRBD1. The CDR3 runs to 15 residues. Germline V lookup: CDR1 SGHVS, CDR2 FNYEAQ. V shed 5 bases, J shed 2 bases, and the junction held 9 bases outside the gene matches. The CDR3 bases are TGTGCCAGCAGCCCCACGACAGGGACCACCTACGAGCAGTACTTC. This sequence encodes CASSPTTGTTYEQYF. The entire variable domain, with the rest obtained from reference TRBV7-6 and TRBJ2-7, is as follows: GAGVSQSPRYKVTKRGQDVALRCDPISGHVSLYWYRQALGQGPEFLTYFNYEAQQDKSGLPNDRFSAERPEGSISTLTIQRTEQRDSAMYRCASSPTTGTTYEQYFGPGTRLTVT.

The chain combines TRBV23-1 with TRBJ1-2; 7 bases align to TRBD1. TRBV23-1 is an open reading frame, and its role is uncertain. The CDR3 has 14 amino acids. V dropped 9 bases and J dropped 8; count of bases not matched to a gene: 15. The CDR3 region is CARGRGQRGWGYTF. The CDR3 region has the DNA TGCGCCAGGGGACGGGGACAGCGGGGATGGGGCTACACCTTC.

This chain joins TRBV19 and TRBJ1-1; weak D call: TRBD1 (5 bases). Germline assignment: CDR1 LNHDA and CDR2 SQIVND (reference sequence). The CDR3 runs to 13 residues. Trimming took off 4 bases at V and 4 bases at J, with 10 bases between the two ends. Written as DNA, the CDR3 is TGTGCCAGTAGTAAGGGGTGGCCCACTGAAGCTTTCTTT. It is translated as CASSKGWPTEAFF.